This is a list of T cell receptor beta chains from one sample in a study of human T cells and chemical hapten exposure. TCRdb independently ran MiXCR on the RACE reads; one entry per CDR3 protein. The sample lists under 45,000 distinct CDR3 sequences, about 10% occurring once. The sample was whole blood, taken in connection with sensitization to the hapten diphenylcyclopropenone (DPC). These receptor sequences come from a man aged 30 to 45 with alopecia areata. Some clones in this sample may be carry-over from other donors' samples. The CDR3 runs from the conserved cysteine through the conserved F or W.

v_gene | CDR3aa
TRBV12-3/TRBV12-4 | CASSTTSGGPGNEQFF
TRBV2 | CASSEQYF
TRBV20-1 | CSARDSRRSAFF
TRBV5-5 | CASSSKPPATGISYNEQFF
TRBV20-1 | CSARVGLSGNTIYF
TRBV5-4 | CASSWDRGHTEAFF
TRBV7-8 | CASSSLFGLAVNEQFF
TRBV6-2/TRBV6-3 | CASGTSWANTEAFF
TRBV7-3 | CASSSPGLFNEQFF
TRBV5-1 | CASSIGTPTGAGYTF
TRBV6-5 | CASSYGDRGQPQHF
TRBV5-1 | CASSLAPEGTGNEQFF
TRBV7-6 | CASSFIAPPSGANVLTF
TRBV4-1 | CASSQESLQIMNTEAFF
TRBV28 | CATSVGLAGGPNNEQFF
TRBV9 | CASSVAMNYGYTF
TRBV7-6 | CASSLVPSGVNNEQFF